These T cell receptor beta chains were read from a single sample in a study of cytomegalovirus exposure and HLA in healthy donors. Profiling relied on immunoSEQ multiplex PCR, and the TCRdb table lists in-frame clones only, not all of them. In the table there are approximately 160,000 clones, around 82% of which are singletons. The sequenced sample was PBMCs. Source of these receptors: a male donor in good health and CMV-seronegative. Each CDR3 is given with its conserved first and last residue. Fields, in order: D gene, V gene, clone size, J gene, CDR3 protein, CDR3 DNA. A D gene is named only where the DNA matches it firmly. Not all rows give a size; the values are once, few, many and, for expanded clones, a class.

TRBD1,TRBV12-5,.,TRBJ2-5,CASGLAQGPQYF,TGTGCTAGTGGTTTAGCACAGGGGCCTCAGTACTTC
TRBD1,TRBV18,few,TRBJ2-5,CASSPPAGGKAGETQYF,TGTGCCAGCTCACCTCCCGCAGGGGGAAAAGCCGGGGAGACCCAGTACTTC
TRBD1,TRBV19,.,TRBJ1-2,CASSTGTGTDYGYTF,TGTGCCAGTAGTACCGGGACAGGGACCGACTATGGCTACACCTTC
.,TRBV7-9,.,TRBJ1-2,CASSLIRTDSYGYTF,TGTGCCAGCAGCTTAATACGAACGGACTCTTATGGCTACACCTTC
TRBD1,TRBV7-9,.,TRBJ2-7,CASTPAGGFYEQYF,TGTGCCAGCACCCCGGCAGGGGGATTCTACGAGCAGTACTTC
TRBD1,TRBV6-5,.,TRBJ1-3,CASSTGAGNTIYF,TGTGCCAGCAGTACAGGGGCTGGAAACACCATATATTTT
TRBD1,TRBV28,.,TRBJ2-1,CASSLRGRGNEQFF,TGTGCCAGCAGTTTGAGGGGGCGCGGGAATGAGCAGTTCTTC
TRBD2,TRBV2,.,TRBJ2-7,CASSDTGLAGFDF,TGTGCCAGCAGTGATACAGGACTAGCGGGCTTCGACTTC
TRBD2,TRBV5-1,once,TRBJ2-3,CASSLGTAGGDTQYF,TGCGCCAGCAGCTTGGGTACGGCGGGGGGGGATACGCAGTATTTT
TRBD2,TRBV6-1,.,TRBJ2-5,CASRGTSGGLEYF,TGTGCCAGCAGGGGGACTAGCGGGGGCCTTGAGTACTTC
TRBD1,TRBV20-1,.,TRBJ2-7,CSAWTGQYF,TGCAGTGCTTGGACAGGGCAGTACTTC
.,TRBV6-4,.,TRBJ2-6,CASSDSPGSISGANVLTF,TGTGCCAGCAGTGACTCGCCGGGATCTATCTCTGGGGCCAACGTCCTGACTTTC
.,TRBV6-5,few,TRBJ1-2,CASRPQGLSNYGYTF,TGTGCCAGCAGACCTCAGGGCTTATCTAACTATGGCTACACCTTC
TRBD1,TRBV5-6,.,TRBJ1-6,CASSLGPPVGDRGQSPLHF,TGTGCCAGCAGCTTGGGCCCCCCGGTCGGCGACAGGGGGCAATCACCCCTCCACTTT
.,TRBV7-9,.,TRBJ2-7,CASSFPDTGSSYEQYF,TGTGCCAGCAGCTTTCCCGATACAGGGAGCTCCTACGAGCAGTACTTC
.,TRBV5-1,.,TRBJ2-2,CASSTPTPGELFF,TGCGCCAGCAGCACCCCTACCCCCGGGGAGCTGTTTTTT
TRBD1,TRBV7-6,.,TRBJ1-1,CASSPGTVPEAFF,TGTGCCAGCAGCCCCGGGACAGTTCCTGAAGCTTTCTTT
TRBD1,TRBV6-1,.,TRBJ2-1,CASSEGTGVVNEQFF,TGTGCCAGCAGTGAAGGGACAGGGGTGGTCAATGAGCAGTTCTTC
TRBD1,TRBV4-3,.,TRBJ2-3,CASSQQDRAADTQYF,TGCGCCAGCAGCCAACAGGACAGGGCGGCAGATACGCAGTATTTT
TRBD2,TRBV2,.,TRBJ2-7,CASRDRTSGGPSDF,TGTGCCAGCAGAGATAGGACTAGCGGGGGGCCGTCAGACTTC
.,TRBV11-1,.,TRBJ1-1,CASSYGATEAFF,TGTGCCAGCAGCTATGGGGCCACTGAAGCTTTCTTT
TRBD1,TRBV7-6,.,TRBJ1-1,CASSLVRDRVTNTEAFF,TGTGCCAGCAGCTTGGTACGGGACAGGGTAACGAACACTGAAGCTTTCTTT
TRBD2,TRBV27,.,TRBJ2-7,CASSPGTSVSYEQYF,TGTGCCAGCAGTCCCGGGACTAGCGTCTCCTACGAGCAGTACTTC
.,TRBV30,.,TRBJ2-7,CAWNLHEAGATCYEQYF,TGTGCCTGGAACCTTCACGAGGCAGGGGCGACTTGCTACGAGCAGTACTTC
.,TRBV7-9,.,TRBJ2-7,CASSSTYEQYF,TGTGCCAGCAGCTCTACCTACGAGCAGTACTTC
TRBD2,TRBV27,.,TRBJ2-3,CASSSRGSGKSWADTQYF,TGTGCCAGCAGTTCTCGGGGTAGCGGGAAGAGTTGGGCGGATACGCAGTATTTT
.,TRBV19,.,TRBJ1-5,CASGRNQPQHF,TGTGCCAGCGGCAGGAATCAGCCCCAGCATTTT
.,TRBV2,few,TRBJ2-3,CASSEALRTDTQYF,TGTGCCAGCAGTGAAGCCCTGAGGACAGATACGCAGTATTTT
.,TRBV28,.,TRBJ2-5,CASPQWAGQTIWYF,TGTGCCAGCCCTCAGTGGGCAGGCCAAACGATCTGGTACTTC
TRBD1,TRBV5-1,.,TRBJ2-5,CASRSPGGGQETQYF,TGCGCCAGCAGATCCCCAGGGGGTGGCCAAGAGACCCAGTACTTC